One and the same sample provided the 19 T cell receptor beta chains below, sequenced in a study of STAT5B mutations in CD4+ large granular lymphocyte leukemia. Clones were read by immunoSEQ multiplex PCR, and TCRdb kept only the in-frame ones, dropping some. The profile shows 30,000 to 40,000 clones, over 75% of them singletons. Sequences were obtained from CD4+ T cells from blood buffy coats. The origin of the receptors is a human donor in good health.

This CDR3 is CASSIPSGRNPRGELFF. DNA of the CDR3: TGTGCCAGTAGTATACCCAGCGGGAGGAACCCACGCGGGGAGCTGTTTTTT. The chain links TRBV19 to TRBJ2-2, with 9 bases lining up with TRBD2. The CDR3 totals 17 residues. CDR1 is LNHDA, CDR2 SQIVND, per germline (reference sequence). V shed 2 bases and J 7 bases; nucleotides not matched to a gene: 11.

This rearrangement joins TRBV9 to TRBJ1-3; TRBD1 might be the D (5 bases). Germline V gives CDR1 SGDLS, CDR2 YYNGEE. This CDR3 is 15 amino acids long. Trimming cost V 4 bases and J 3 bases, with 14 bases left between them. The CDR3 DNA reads TGTGCCAGCAGCTTCGGGGGGGGATATGGAAACACCATATATTTT. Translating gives CASSFGGGYGNTIYF.

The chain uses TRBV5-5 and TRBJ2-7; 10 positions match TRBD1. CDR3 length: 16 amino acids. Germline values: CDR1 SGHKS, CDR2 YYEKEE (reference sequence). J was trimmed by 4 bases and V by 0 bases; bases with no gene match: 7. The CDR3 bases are TGTGCCAGCAGCTTGGAAGTGCTGGACAGGGGGTACGAGCAGTACTTC. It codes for CASSLEVLDRGYEQYF.

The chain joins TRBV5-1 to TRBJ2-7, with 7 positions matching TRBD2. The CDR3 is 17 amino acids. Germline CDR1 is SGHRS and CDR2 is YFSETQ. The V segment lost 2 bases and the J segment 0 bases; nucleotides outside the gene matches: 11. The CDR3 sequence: CASSLQTSLSSSYEQYF. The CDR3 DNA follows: TGCGCCAGCAGCTTACAGACTAGCCTGTCAAGCTCCTACGAGCAGTACTTC.

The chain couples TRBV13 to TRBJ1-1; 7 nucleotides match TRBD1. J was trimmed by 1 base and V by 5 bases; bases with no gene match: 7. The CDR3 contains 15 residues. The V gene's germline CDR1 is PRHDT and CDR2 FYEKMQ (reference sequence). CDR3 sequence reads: CASSTYRGRNTEAFF. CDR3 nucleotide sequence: TGTGCCAGCAGCACTTACAGGGGCCGGAACACTGAAGCTTTCTTT.

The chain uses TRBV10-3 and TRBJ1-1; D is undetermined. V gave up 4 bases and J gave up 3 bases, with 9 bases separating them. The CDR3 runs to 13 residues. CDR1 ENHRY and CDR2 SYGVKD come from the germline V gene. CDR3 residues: CAISVGEDTEAFF. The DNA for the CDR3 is TGTGCCATCAGTGTCGGAGAGGACACTGAAGCTTTCTTT.

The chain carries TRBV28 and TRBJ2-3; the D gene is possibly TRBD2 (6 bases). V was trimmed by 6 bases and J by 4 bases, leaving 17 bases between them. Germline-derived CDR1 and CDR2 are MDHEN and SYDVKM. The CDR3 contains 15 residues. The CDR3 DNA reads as TGTGCCAGCAGAAACTCGGGACTCAGATCAGATACGCAGTATTTT. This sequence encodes CASRNSGLRSDTQYF. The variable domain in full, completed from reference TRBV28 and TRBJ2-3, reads DVKVTQSSRYLVKRTGEKVFLECVQDMDHENMFWYRQDPGLGLRLIYFSYDVKMKEKGDIPEGYSVSREKKERFSLILESASTNQTSMYLCASRNSGLRSDTQYFGPGTRLTVL.

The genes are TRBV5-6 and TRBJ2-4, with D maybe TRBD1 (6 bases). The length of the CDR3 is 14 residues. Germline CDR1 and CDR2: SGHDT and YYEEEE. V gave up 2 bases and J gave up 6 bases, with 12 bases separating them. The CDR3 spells CASSFEGVGNIQYF. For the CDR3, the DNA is TGTGCCAGCAGCTTTGAGGGGGTGGGAAACATTCAGTACTTC.

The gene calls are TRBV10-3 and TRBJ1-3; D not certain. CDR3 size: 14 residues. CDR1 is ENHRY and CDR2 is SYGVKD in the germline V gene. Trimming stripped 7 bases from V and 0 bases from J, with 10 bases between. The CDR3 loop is CAITSGNSGNTIYF. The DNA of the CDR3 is TGTGCCATCACCTCCGGCAACTCTGGAAACACCATATATTTT.

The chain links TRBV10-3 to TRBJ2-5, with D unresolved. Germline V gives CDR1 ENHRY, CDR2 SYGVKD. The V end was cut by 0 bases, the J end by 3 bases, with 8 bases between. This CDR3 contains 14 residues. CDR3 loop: CAISESKGKETQYF. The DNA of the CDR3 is TGTGCCATCAGTGAGTCGAAAGGGAAAGAGACCCAGTACTTC.

Here the CDR3 reads CASSYVGHEETQYF. The CDR3 DNA sequence: TGTGCCAGCAGTTACGTGGGACATGAGGAGACCCAGTACTTC. V usage is TRBV6-6 and J usage is TRBJ2-5, with a weak D call TRBD1 (6 bases). CDR3 size: 14 residues. The germline V and J ends were trimmed by 2 bases and 5 bases, with 12 bases remaining between them. The V gene's germline CDR1 is MNHNY and CDR2 SVGAGI (reference sequence).

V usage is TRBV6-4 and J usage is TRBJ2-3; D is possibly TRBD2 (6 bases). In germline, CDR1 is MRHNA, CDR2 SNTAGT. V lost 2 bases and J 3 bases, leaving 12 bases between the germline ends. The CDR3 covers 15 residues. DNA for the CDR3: TGTGCCAGCAGTGACAGGCGGGGTGGGACAGATACGCAGTATTTT. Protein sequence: CASSDRRGGTDTQYF.

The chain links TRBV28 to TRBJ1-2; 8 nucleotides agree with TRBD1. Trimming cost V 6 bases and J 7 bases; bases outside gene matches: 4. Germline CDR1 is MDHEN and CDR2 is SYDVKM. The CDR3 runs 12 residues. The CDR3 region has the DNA TGTGCCAGCAGCCAGGGGGCGCGTGGCTACACCTTC. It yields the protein CASSQGARGYTF.

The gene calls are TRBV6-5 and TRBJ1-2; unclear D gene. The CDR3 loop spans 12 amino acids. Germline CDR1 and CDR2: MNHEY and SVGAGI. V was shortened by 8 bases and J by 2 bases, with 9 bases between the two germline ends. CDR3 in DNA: TGTGCCAGCGCTACCGTAAACTATGGCTACACCTTC. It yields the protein CASATVNYGYTF.

The CDR3 DNA reads TGTGCCAGCAGCTTAGGGTCAGCCAGAAACACTGAAGCTTTCTTT. Residues: CASSLGSARNTEAFF. The genes are TRBV11-3 and TRBJ1-1; D is ambiguous. V lost 1 base and J 2 bases, leaving 11 bases between the germline ends. This CDR3 comprises 15 residues. Looked up from germline, CDR1 is SGHNT and CDR2 is YENEEA. Together with reference TRBV11-3 and TRBJ1-1, the CDR3 gives the full variable domain: EAGVVQSPRYKIIEKKQPVAFWCNPISGHNTLYWYLQNLGQGPELLIRYENEEAVDDSQLPKDRFSAERLKGVDSTLKIQPAELGDSAVYLCASSLGSARNTEAFFGQGTRLTVV.

The CDR3 DNA reads as TGTGCCAGCAGACCCGGCGGCTATGAAGCTTTCTTT. Translating gives CASRPGGYEAFF. The V call is TRBV6-6, the J call TRBJ1-1, with D uncertain. CDR1 is MNHNY and CDR2 is SVGAGI in the germline V gene (reference sequence). The CDR3 runs to 12 residues. Between the trimmed V and J ends, which lost 6 bases and 7 bases, there was a span of 12 bases.

CDR3 coding DNA: TGTGCCAGCAGCGCCCGACCCTTCGGTGGCGAGCAGTACTTC. This sequence encodes CASSARPFGGEQYF. This chain joins TRBV7-6 and TRBJ2-7, with no clear D. Germline V lookup: CDR1 SGHVS, CDR2 FNYEAQ. The CDR3 loop spans 14 amino acids. Trimming stripped 5 bases from V and 6 bases from J, with 17 bases between. The complete variable domain, with remaining parts taken from reference TRBV7-6 and TRBJ2-7, reads GAGVSQSPRYKVTKRGQDVALRCDPISGHVSLYWYRQALGQGPEFLTYFNYEAQQDKSGLPNDRFSAERPEGSISTLTIQRTEQRDSAMYRCASSARPFGGEQYFGPGTRLTVT.

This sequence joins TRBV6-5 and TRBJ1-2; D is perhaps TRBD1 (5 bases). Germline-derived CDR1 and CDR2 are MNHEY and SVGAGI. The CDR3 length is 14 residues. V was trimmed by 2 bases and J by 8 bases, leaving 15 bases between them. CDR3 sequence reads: CASSYGGLQGGYTF. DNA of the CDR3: TGTGCCAGCAGTTACGGGGGACTCCAGGGCGGCTACACCTTC.

The DNA for the CDR3 is TGTGCCAGCAGCCCTGGAACAGGGTCTGGGTACGAGCAGTACTTC. Its translation is CASSPGTGSGYEQYF. The chain is built from TRBV5-4 and TRBJ2-7, with D perhaps TRBD1 (6 bases). The germline CDR1 and CDR2 sequences are SGHNT and YYREEE (reference sequence). This CDR3 region has 15 residues. Trimming stripped 4 bases from V and 4 bases from J, with 18 bases between.